This T cell receptor (beta chain) is drawn from a study of control samples from healthy donors and cancer patients. As concerns this clone: The sample holds other DNA sequences that translate to the same CDR3.

The assay was immunoSEQ multiplex PCR, and TCRdb's table has in-frame clones only and misses some. In the table there are around 58,000 clones, 70% to 90% of which are singletons. CDR3 size: 12 residues. Trimming stripped 0 bases from V and 5 bases from J, with 4 bases between. CDR1 is LGHDT and CDR2 is YNNKEL in the germline V gene (reference sequence). The sequencing sample was made of blood. V gene TRBV3-1 (or the pseudogene TRBV3-2) combines with J gene TRBJ2-5; no definite D call. This TCR derives from a man between 50 and 59 years old in good health. CDR3 bases: TGTGCCAGCAGCCAAGATAGGGAGACCCAGTACTTC. Its translation: CASSQDRETQYF.